The sequence of this T cell receptor beta chain was determined in a study of blood T cells in healthy people across ages. Findings and caveats of the study: Reliance upon unsorted PBMCs precluded definitive naive versus antigen-experienced comparison.

Healthy individuals of Caucasian origin from Russia, aged roughly 6 to 90, served as donors. Each individual donor underwent a draw of approximately 10 milliliters of peripheral blood. Whenever a sample was processed, at least 7 million PBMCs were isolated. Germline values: CDR1 MDHEN, CDR2 SYDVKM. This CDR3 is built from 17 residues. Combining a sample-barcoded 5' primer with a J-beta primer mix, a second PCR ran for roughly 6 to 12 cycles. Using its own MiXCR run on the 5' RACE reads, TCRdb lists one record per CDR3 protein. The sample records about a million distinct CDR3 sequences, roughly 51% being singletons. This clonotype appeared a few times. Its antigen is not identified. The junction departs from germline at one end; a sequencing error may be responsible.

Sequenced material: blood. The rearrangement joins TRBV28 to TRBJ2-4; TRBD1 matches 8 bases. This sequence originates from a woman aged 55-69 years in good health. The CDR3 coding sequence is TGTGTCAGCAGTCCTCCCGGGACAGGTCCGGCCAAAAACATTCAGTACTTC. Its translation is CVSSPPGTGPAKNIQYF.